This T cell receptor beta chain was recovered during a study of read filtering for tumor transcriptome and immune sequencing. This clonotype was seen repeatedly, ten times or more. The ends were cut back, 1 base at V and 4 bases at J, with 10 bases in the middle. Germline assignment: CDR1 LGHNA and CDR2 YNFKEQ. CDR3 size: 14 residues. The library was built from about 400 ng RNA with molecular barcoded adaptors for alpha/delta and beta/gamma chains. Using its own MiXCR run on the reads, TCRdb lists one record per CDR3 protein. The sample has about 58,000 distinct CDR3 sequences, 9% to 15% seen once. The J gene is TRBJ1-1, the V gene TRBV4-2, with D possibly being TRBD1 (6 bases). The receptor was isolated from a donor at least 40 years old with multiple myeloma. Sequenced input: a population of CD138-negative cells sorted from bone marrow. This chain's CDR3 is CASSQGLRGTEAFF. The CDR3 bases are TGTGCCAGCAGCCAAGGACTCAGGGGCACTGAAGCTTTCTTT.